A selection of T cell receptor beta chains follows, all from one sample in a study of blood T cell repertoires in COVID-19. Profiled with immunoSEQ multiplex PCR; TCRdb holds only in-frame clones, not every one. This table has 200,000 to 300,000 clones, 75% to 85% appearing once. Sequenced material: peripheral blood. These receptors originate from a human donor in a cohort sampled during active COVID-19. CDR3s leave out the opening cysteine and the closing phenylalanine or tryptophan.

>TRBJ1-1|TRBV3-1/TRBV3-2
ASSRTGTGGYTEAF
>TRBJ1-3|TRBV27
ASKASLLSGNTIY
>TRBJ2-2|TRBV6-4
ASSDSTSTGELF
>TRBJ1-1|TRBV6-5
ASSYSKGLSGTEAF
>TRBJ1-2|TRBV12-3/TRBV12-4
ASGDRGGYGYT
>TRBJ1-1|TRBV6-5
ASSPGANTEAF
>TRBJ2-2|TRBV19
ASSIQGGAGELF
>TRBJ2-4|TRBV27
ASSSRLAGVKGKNIQY
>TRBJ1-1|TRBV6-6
ASTKSGSPEAF
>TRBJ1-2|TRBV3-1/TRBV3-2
ASSQESGNGYT
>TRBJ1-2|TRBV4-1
ASSQADSSDYGYT
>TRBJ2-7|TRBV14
ASSRSEPSYEQY
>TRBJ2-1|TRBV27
ASSVRVYNEQF
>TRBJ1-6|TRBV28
ASSPPTAGDNSPLH
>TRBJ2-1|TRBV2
ASSEVGGGDEQF
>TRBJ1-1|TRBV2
ASTPEDQEAF
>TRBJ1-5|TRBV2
ASRIDRGGNQPQH
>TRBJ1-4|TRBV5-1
ASSGRGPANEKLF
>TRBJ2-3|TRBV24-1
ATSDLSDDTQY
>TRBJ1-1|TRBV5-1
ASSLESGLGTEAF
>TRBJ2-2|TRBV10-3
AISESGGAGPFTGELF
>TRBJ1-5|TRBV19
ASSMKLSSQPQH
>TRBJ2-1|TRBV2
ASSDERGTYNEQF
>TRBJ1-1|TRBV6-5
ASSYPWTGYTEAF
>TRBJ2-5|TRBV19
ASSRDRQETQY
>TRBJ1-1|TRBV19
ASSPFETVPAEAF
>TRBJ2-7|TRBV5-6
ASSREGLSPSYEQY
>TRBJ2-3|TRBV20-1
SASRSLSGGTDTQY
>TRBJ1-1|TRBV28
ASGVDSNTEAF
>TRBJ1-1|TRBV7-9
ASSLMGAETEAF
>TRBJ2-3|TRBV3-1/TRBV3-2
ASSQYSDGHTDTQY
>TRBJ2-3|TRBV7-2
ASSPVAGGTDTQY
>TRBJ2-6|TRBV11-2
ASSWGVSGANVLT
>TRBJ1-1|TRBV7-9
ASSLDQYTEAF
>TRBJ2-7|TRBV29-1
SVEEQGNEQY
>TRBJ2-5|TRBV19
ASSIQGLQETQY
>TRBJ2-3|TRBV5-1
ASSPGLAGLNTQY
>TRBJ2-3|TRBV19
ASRREGSTDTQY
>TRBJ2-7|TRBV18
ASSPGQDGEQY